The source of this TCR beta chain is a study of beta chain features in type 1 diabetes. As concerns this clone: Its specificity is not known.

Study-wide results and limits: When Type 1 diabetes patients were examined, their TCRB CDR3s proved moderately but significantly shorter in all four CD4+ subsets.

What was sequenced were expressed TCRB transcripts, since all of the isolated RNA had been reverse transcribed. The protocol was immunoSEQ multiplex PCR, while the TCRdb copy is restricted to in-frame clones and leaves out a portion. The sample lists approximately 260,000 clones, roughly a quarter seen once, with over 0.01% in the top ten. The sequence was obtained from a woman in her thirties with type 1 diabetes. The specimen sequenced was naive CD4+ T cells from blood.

The CDR3 nucleotides read TGTGCCAGCAGGCTAAACAATGAGCAGTTCTTC. Translation: CASRLNNEQFF. The rearrangement uses TRBV2 and TRBJ2-1, with no clear D. Per germline, CDR1 SNHLY and CDR2 FYNNEI. CDR3 length: 11 amino acids. V lost 6 bases and J 5 bases, leaving 5 bases between the germline ends.